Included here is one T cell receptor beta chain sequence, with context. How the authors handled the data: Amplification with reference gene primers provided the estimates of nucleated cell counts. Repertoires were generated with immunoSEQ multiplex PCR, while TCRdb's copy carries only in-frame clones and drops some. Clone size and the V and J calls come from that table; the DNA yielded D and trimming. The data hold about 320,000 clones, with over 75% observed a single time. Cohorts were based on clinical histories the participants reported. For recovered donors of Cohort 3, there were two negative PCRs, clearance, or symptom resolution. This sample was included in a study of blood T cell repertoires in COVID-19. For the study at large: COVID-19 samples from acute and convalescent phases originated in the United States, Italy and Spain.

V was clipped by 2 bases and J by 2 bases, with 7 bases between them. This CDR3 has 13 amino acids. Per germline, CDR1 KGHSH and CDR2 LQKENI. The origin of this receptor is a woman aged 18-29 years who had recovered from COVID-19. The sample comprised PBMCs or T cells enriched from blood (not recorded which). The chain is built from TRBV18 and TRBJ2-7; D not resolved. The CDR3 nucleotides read TGTGCCAGCTCACCAATCAGTACCTACGAGCAGTACTTC. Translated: CASSPISTYEQYF.